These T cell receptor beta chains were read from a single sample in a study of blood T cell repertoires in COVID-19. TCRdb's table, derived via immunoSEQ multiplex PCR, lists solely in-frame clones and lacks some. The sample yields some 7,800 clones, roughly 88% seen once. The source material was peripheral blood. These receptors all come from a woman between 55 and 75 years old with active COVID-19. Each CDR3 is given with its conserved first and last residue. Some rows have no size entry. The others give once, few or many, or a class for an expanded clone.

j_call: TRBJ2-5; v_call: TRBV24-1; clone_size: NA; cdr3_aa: CATSDFTGSQETQYF
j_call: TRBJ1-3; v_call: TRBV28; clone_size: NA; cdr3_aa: CAIAGEGNTIYF
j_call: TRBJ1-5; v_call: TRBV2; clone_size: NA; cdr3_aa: CASSVPSGGFNQPQHF
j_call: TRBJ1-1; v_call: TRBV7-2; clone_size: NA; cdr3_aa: CASSIRGGGNTEAFF
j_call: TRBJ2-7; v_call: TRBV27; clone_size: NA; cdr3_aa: CASRSHGLAGVYEQYF
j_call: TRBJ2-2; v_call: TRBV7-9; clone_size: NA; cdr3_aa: CASSPADRVRGELFF
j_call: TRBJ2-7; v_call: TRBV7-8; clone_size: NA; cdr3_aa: CASSNRDSTPYEQYF
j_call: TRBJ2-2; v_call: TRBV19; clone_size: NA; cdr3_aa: CASLLPGLTGELFF
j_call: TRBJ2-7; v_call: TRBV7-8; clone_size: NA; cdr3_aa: CASSSQTRKGTYEQYF
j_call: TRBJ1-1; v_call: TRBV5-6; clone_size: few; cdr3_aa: CASSPHNRANTEAFF
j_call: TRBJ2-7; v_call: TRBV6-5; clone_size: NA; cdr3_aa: CASSRPRGLEQYF
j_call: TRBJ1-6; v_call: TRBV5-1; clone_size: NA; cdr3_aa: CASSLGGRYSPLHF
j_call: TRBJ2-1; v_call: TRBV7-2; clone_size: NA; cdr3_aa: CASSLVVGTSFYNEQFF
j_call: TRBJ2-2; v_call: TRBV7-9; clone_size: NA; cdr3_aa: CASSLQGGNTGELFF
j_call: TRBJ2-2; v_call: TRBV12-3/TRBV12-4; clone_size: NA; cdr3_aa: CASSLALLGELFF
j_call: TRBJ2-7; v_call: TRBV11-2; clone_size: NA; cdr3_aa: CASSLAGGWEQYF
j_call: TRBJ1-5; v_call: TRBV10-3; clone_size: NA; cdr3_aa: CATVQGLSNQPQHF
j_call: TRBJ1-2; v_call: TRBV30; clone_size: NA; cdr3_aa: CAWSVRQGGYTF
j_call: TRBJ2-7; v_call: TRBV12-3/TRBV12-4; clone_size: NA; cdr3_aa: CASSLGSSYEQYF
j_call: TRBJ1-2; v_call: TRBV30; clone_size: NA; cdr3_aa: CAWKGGTGDIFLYGYTF
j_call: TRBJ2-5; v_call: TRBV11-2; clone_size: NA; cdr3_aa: CASSLTPGSGGETQYF
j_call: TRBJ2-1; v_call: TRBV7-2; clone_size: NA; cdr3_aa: CASSLGPGGTYNEQFF
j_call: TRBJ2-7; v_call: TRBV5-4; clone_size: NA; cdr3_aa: CASTRDRGIPEQYF
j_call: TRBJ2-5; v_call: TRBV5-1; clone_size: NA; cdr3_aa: CASSASGASFQETQYF
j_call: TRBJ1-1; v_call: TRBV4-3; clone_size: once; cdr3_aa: CASSPSPVTEAFF
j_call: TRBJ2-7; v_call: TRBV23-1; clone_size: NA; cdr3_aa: CASSQPTVTGWLAYEQYF
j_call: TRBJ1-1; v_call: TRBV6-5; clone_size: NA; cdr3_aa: CASRRWQGDTEAFF
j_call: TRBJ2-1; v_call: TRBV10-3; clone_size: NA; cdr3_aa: CAISLGTGVYNEQFF
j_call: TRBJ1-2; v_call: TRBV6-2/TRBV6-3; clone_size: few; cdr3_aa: CASSYAGQQGYTF
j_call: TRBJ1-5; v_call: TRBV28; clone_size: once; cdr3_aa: CASTRTGERSNQPQHF
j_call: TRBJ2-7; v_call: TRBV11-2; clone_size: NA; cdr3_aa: CASSLGRDEYEQYF
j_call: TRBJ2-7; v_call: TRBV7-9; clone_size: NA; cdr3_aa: CASSLVAPYEQYF
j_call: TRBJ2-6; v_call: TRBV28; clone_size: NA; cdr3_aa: CASGQGGAGANVLTF